This paragraph reports one TCR beta chain. This record comes from a study of blood T cells in healthy people across ages. Using a J-beta primer mix together with a sample-barcoded 5' primer, a second PCR was run for about 7 to 12 cycles. Each cDNA molecule, via a template-switch adaptor with 12 random nucleotides, was tagged. TCRdb re-derived calls from the 5' RACE reads in MiXCR, one entry per CDR3 protein. The table lists about 900,000 distinct CDR3 sequences, about 48% of them singletons. V shed 3 bases, J shed 9 bases, and the junction held 10 bases outside the gene matches. Germline V gene lookup returns CDR1 MGHDK and CDR2 SYGVNS. The CDR3 loop spans 16 amino acids. No fewer than 6 million PBMCs went into each sample.

Material: blood. J is TRBJ2-1 and V is TRBV25-1; TRBD2 aligns across 11 bases. The source of this sequence is a man younger than 40 in good health. The CDR3, as DNA: TGTGCCAGCAGTGAGGGTGGTCTAGCGGGGGGAGGTGAGCAGTTCTTC. It translates to CASSEGGLAGGGEQFF. The complete variable domain, with remaining parts taken from reference TRBV25-1 and TRBJ2-1, reads EADIYQTPRYLVIGTGKKITLECSQTMGHDKMYWYQQDPGMELHLIHYSYGVNSTEKGDLSSESTVSRIRTEHFPLTLESARPSHTSQYLCASSEGGLAGGGEQFFGPGTRLTVL.